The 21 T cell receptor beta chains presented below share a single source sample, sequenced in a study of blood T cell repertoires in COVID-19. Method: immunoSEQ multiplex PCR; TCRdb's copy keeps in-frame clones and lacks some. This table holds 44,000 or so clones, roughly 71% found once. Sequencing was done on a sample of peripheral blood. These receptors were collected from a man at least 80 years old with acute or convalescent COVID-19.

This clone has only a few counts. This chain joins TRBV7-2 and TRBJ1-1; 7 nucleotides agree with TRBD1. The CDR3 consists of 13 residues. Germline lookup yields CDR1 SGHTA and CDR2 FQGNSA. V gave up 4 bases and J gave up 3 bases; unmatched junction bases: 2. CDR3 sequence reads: CASSSQGDTEAFF. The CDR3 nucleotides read TGTGCCAGCAGCTCTCAGGGGGACACTGAAGCTTTCTTT.

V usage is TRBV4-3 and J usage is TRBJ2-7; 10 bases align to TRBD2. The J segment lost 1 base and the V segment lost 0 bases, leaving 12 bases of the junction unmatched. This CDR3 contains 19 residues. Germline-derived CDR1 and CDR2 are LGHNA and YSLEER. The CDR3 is CASSQDLGSGRAFSYEQYF. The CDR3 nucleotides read TGCGCCAGCAGCCAAGATCTGGGAAGCGGGAGGGCCTTTTCCTACGAGCAGTACTTC.

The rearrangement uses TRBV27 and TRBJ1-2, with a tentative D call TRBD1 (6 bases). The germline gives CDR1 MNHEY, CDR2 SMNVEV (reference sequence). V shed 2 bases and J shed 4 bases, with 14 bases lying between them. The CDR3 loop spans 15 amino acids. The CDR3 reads CASSLTGTPIYGYTF. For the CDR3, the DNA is TGTGCCAGCAGTTTAACCGGGACACCCATCTATGGCTACACCTTC.

The CDR3 DNA is TGTGCCAGCAGTGATCCACTAGTCACAGATACGCAGTATTTT. It specifies CASSDPLVTDTQYF. The gene calls are TRBV2 and TRBJ2-3; the D gene is possibly TRBD2 (5 bases). CDR3 length: 14 amino acids. CDR1 SNHLY and CDR2 FYNNEI come from the germline V gene. The V end was cut by 3 bases, the J end by 2 bases, with 9 bases between.

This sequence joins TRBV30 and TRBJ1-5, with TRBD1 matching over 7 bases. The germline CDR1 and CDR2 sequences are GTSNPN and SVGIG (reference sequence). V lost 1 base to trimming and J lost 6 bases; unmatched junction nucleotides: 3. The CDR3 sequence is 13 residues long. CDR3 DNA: TGTGCCTGGAGTGACAGGGGAAGTCAGCCCCAGCATTTT. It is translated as CAWSDRGSQPQHF.

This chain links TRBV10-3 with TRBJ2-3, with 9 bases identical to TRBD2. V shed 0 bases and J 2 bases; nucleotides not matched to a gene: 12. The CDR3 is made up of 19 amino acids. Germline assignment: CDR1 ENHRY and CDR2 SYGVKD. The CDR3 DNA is TGTGCCATCAGTGAGTCGACTCAGGGACTAGCTCCCCCCACAGATACGCAGTATTTT. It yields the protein CAISESTQGLAPPTDTQYF.

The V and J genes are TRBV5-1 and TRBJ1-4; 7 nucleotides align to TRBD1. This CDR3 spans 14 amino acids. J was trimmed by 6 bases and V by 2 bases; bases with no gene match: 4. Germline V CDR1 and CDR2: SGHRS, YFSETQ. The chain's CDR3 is CASSFQGGDEKLFF. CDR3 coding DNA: TGCGCCAGCAGCTTTCAGGGGGGAGATGAAAAACTGTTTTTT. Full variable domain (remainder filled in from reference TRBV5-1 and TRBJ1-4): KAGVTQTPRYLIKTRGQQVTLSCSPISGHRSVSWYQQTPGQGLQFLFEYFSETQRNKGNFPGRFSGRQFSNSRSEMNVSTLELGDSALYLCASSFQGGDEKLFFGSGTQLSVL.

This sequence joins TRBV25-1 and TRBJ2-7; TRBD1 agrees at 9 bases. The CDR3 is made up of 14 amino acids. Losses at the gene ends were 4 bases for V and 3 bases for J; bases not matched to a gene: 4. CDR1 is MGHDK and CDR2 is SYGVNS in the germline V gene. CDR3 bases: TGTGCCAGCAGTGCCGGGACAGGGCTCTACGAGCAGTACTTC. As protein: CASSAGTGLYEQYF.

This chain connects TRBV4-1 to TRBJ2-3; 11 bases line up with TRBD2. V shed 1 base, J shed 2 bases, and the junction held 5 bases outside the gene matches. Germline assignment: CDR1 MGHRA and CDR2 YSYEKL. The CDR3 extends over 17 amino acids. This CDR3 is CASSQVLAGASTDTQYF. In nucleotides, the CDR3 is TGCGCCAGCAGCCAAGTACTAGCGGGAGCCTCCACAGATACGCAGTATTTT.

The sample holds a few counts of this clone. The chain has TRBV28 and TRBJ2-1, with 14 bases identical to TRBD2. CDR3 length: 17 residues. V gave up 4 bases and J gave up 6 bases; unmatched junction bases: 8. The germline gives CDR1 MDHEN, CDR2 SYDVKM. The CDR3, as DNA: TGTGCCAGCAGTTCCGGACTAGCGGGGGGACCAGGCAATGAGCAGTTCTTC. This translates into CASSSGLAGGPGNEQFF.

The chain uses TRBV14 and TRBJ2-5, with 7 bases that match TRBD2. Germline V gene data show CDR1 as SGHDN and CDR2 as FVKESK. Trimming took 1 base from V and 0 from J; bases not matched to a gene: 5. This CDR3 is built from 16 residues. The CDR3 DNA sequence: TGTGCCAGCAGCCAAGGACTAGCTATCAACCAAGAGACCCAGTACTTC. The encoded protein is CASSQGLAINQETQYF.

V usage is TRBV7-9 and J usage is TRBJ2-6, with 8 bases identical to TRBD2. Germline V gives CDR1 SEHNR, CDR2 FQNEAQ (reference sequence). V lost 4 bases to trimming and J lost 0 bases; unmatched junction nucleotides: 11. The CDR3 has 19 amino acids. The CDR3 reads CASSWGIAGKSSGANVLTF. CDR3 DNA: TGTGCCAGCAGCTGGGGGATAGCGGGAAAGAGCTCTGGGGCCAACGTCCTGACTTTC.

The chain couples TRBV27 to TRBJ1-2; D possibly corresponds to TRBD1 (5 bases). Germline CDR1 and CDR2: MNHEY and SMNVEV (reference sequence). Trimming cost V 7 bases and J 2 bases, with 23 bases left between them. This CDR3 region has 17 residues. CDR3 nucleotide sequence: TGTGCCAGCACTCCTCGGGGGGAAAGGGGCATAAACTATGGCTACACCTTC. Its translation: CASTPRGERGINYGYTF.

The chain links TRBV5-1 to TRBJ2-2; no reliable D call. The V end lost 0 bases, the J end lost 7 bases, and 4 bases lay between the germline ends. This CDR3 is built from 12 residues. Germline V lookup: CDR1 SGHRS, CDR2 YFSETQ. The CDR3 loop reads CASSLAGGELFF. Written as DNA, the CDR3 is TGCGCCAGCAGCTTGGCGGGCGGGGAGCTGTTTTTT.

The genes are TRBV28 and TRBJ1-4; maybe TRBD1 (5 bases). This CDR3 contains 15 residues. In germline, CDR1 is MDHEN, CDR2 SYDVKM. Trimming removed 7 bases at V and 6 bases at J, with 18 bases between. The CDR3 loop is CASTPGGSEDEKLFF. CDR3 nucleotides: TGTGCCAGCACCCCGGGGGGTAGTGAAGATGAAAAACTGTTTTTT.

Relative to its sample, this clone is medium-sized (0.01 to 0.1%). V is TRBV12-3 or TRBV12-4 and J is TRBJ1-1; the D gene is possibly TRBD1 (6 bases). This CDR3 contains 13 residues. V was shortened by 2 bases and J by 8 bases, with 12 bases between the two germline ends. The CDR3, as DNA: TGTGCCAGCAGTTTAAACGCGGACAGCGAAGCTTTCTTT. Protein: CASSLNADSEAFF.

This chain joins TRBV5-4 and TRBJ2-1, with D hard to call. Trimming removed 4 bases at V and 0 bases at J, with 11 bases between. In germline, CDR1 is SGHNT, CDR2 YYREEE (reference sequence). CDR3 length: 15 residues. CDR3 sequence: CASSPELSSYNEQFF. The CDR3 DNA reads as TGTGCCAGCAGCCCGGAGTTGAGCTCCTACAATGAGCAGTTCTTC.

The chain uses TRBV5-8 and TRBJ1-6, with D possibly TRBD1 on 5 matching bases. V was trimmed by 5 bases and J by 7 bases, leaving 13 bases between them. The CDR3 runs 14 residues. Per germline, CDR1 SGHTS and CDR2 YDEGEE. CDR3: CASSMGGGNSPLHF. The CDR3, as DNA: TGTGCCAGCAGTATGGGGGGTGGCAATTCACCCCTCCACTTT.

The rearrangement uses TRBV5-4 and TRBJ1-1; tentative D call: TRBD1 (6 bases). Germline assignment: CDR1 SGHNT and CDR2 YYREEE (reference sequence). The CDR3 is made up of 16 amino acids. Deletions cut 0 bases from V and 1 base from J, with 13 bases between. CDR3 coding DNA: TGTGCCAGCAGCTTGGGTGGGGGCTATGGGAACACTGAAGCTTTCTTT. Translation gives CASSLGGGYGNTEAFF.

DNA of the CDR3: TGCGCCAGCAGCTTGGCGGAGGGACTAGCGGGAGAGCAGTTCTTC. Its translation is CASSLAEGLAGEQFF. The V call is TRBV5-1, the J call TRBJ2-1; TRBD2 matches at 13 bases. CDR1 and CDR2 (germline): SGHRS, YFSETQ. This CDR3 comprises 15 residues. Trimming cost V 0 bases and J 10 bases; bases outside gene matches: 4.

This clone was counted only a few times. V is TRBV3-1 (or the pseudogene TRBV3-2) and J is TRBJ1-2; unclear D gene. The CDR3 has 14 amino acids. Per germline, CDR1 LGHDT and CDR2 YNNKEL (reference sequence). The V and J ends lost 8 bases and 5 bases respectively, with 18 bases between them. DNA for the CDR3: TGTGCCAGCCGCAAGGAGGGCAGTGGGTATGGCTACACCTTC. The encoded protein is CASRKEGSGYGYTF.